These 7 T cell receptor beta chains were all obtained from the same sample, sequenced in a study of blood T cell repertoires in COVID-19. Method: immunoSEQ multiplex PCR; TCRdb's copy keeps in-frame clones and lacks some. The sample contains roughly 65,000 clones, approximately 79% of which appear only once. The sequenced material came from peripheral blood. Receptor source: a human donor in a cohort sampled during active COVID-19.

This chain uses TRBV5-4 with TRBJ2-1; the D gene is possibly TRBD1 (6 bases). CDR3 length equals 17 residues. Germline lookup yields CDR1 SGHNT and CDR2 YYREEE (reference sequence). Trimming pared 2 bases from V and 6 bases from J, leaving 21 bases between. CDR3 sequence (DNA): TGTGCCAGCAGCTTCCCGAGCGGACAGAGCCAGGGCAATGAGCAGTTCTTC. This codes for CASSFPSGQSQGNEQFF. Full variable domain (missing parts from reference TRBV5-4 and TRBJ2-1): ETGVTQSPTHLIKTRGQQVTLRCSSQSGHNTVSWYQQALGQGPQFIFQYYREEENGRGNFPPRFSGLQFPNYSSELNVNALELDDSALYLCASSFPSGQSQGNEQFFGPGTRLTVL.

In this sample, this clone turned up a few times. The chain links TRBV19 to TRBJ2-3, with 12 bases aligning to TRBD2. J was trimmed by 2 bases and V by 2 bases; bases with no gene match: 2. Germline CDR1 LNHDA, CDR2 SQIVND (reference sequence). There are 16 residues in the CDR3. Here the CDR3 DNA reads TGTGCCAGTAGTATAACTAGCGGGGGGATCACAGATACGCAGTATTTT. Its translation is CASSITSGGITDTQYF.

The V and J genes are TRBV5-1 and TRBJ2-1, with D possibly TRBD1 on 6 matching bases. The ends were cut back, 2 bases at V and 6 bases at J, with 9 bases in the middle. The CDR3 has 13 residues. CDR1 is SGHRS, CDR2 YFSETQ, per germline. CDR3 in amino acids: CASSLKQGNEQFF. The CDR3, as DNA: TGCGCCAGCAGCTTAAAACAGGGCAATGAGCAGTTCTTC. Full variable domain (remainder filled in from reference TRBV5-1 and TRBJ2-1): KAGVTQTPRYLIKTRGQQVTLSCSPISGHRSVSWYQQTPGQGLQFLFEYFSETQRNKGNFPGRFSGRQFSNSRSEMNVSTLELGDSALYLCASSLKQGNEQFFGPGTRLTVL.

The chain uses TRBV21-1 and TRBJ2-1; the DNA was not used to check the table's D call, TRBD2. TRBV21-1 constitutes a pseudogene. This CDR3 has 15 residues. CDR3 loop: CATPGGEGRGDEQFF. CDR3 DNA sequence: TGTGCCACTCCGGGGGGGGAGGGCCGAGGTGATGAGCAGTTCTTC.

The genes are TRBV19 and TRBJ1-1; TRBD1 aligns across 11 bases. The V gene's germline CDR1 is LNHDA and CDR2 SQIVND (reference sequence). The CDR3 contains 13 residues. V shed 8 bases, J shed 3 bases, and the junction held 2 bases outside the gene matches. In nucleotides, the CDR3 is TGTGCCAGTGCGGGACAGGGGGACACTGAAGCTTTCTTT. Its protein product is CASAGQGDTEAFF.

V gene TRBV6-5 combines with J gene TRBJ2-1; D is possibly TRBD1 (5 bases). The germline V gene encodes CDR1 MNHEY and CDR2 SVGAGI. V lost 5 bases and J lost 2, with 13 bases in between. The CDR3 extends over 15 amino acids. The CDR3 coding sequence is TGTGCCAGCAGTACCCAGGGCCTCCCCTACAATGAGCAGTTCTTC. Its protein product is CASSTQGLPYNEQFF.

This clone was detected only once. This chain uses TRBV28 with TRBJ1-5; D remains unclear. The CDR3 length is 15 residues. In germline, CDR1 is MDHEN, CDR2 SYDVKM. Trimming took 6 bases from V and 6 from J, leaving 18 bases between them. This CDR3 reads CASSRLGGDGQPQHF. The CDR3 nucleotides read TGTGCCAGCAGCCGCTTAGGAGGAGACGGTCAGCCCCAGCATTTT.